These 13 T cell receptor beta chains were all obtained from the same sample, sequenced in a study of T cell responses to AZD1222 COVID-19 vaccine. The assay was immunoSEQ multiplex PCR, and TCRdb's table has in-frame clones only and misses some. The sample carries roughly 99,000 clones, about 90% recorded once. The input for sequencing was peripheral blood, taken on day 0 of AZD1222 vaccination. These receptors were obtained from an adult in good health.

This clone came up a few times. The chain joins TRBV28 to TRBJ2-2, with 14 bases fitting TRBD2. The germline gives CDR1 MDHEN, CDR2 SYDVKM. The CDR3 totals 17 residues. Germline trimming cut 6 bases from V and 4 bases from J; bases unmatched to any gene: 7. The CDR3 reads CASRSGLAGVFTGELFF. DNA of the CDR3: TGTGCCAGCAGATCGGGACTAGCGGGAGTATTCACCGGGGAGCTGTTTTTT.

This chain connects TRBV6-5 to TRBJ1-2, with TRBD1 as a possible D gene (5 bases). Germline V CDR1 and CDR2: MNHEY, SVGAGI. Trimming took 8 bases from V and 2 from J, leaving 9 bases between them. The CDR3 spans 12 residues. The DNA of the CDR3 is TGTGCCAGCGGGACTGCGAACTATGGCTACACCTTC. Protein sequence: CASGTANYGYTF.

V and J are TRBV30 and TRBJ2-7; TRBD1 is a possible D gene (6 bases). The germline CDR1 and CDR2 sequences are GTSNPN and SVGIG (reference sequence). V lost 5 bases and J lost 3, with 17 bases in between. The CDR3 runs 14 residues. CDR3 loop: CAWDTQGLGYEQYF. The CDR3 region has the DNA TGTGCCTGGGACACACAGGGATTGGGCTACGAGCAGTACTTC.

The V gene is TRBV9, the J gene TRBJ2-1; TRBD2 is a possible D gene (7 bases). Trimming stripped 0 bases from V and 9 bases from J, with 16 bases between. The germline CDR1 and CDR2 sequences are SGDLS and YYNGEE. The CDR3 extends over 15 amino acids. The DNA of the CDR3 is TGTGCCAGCAGCGTAGAAGGGGGAGGGATCCGTGAGCAGTTCTTC. The encoded protein is CASSVEGGGIREQFF.

The rearrangement uses TRBV28 and TRBJ1-2; maybe TRBD1 (5 bases). V shed 3 bases and J shed 5 bases, with 10 bases lying between them. CDR1 is MDHEN and CDR2 is SYDVKM in the germline V gene. The length of the CDR3 is 13 residues. CDR3 DNA sequence: TGTGCCAGCAGTTTCGGGGGTAATTATGGCTACACCTTC. As protein: CASSFGGNYGYTF.

This chain joins TRBV19 and TRBJ2-1; TRBD2 aligns across 10 bases. CDR1 and CDR2 (germline): LNHDA, SQIVND (reference sequence). J gave up 9 bases and V 7 bases, and 15 bases lay outside the gene matches. The CDR3 contains 16 residues. Here the CDR3 DNA reads TGTGCCAGTACCGACCCGAACAGCGGGAGGGCCCCTGAGCAGTTCTTC. Residues: CASTDPNSGRAPEQFF.

A single count supports this clone. DNA of the CDR3: TGTGCCAGTACTGACAATCCCGGACAGGGGTCAGTCAATGAGCAGTTCTTC. It specifies CASTDNPGQGSVNEQFF. The chain links TRBV19 to TRBJ2-1, with TRBD1 matching 9 bases. The CDR3 extends over 17 amino acids. Per the germline V gene, CDR1 is LNHDA and CDR2 is SQIVND (reference sequence). Unmatched junction bases numbered 16, after V lost 7 bases and J lost 6 bases.

This sequence joins TRBV28 and TRBJ1-2, with 7 bases fitting TRBD1. The junction had 5 bases not matched to a gene; V was cut back by 2 bases and J by 8 bases. The CDR3 covers 13 residues. CDR1 is MDHEN and CDR2 is SYDVKM in the germline V gene. CDR3 coding DNA: TGTGCCAGCAGTTTAGGGACAGCGGCGGGCTACACCTTC. It encodes CASSLGTAAGYTF.

This clone was seen only a few times. V and J are TRBV5-1 and TRBJ2-2, with unresolved D. The CDR3 runs to 13 residues. Germline V gene data show CDR1 as SGHRS and CDR2 as YFSETQ. V was cut by 1 base and J by 6 bases, with 7 bases left in between. The CDR3 reads CASSLNLSGELFF. Written as DNA, the CDR3 is TGCGCCAGCAGCTTGAATTTGTCCGGGGAGCTGTTTTTT.

This chain uses TRBV2 with TRBJ2-1, with D unresolved. V was trimmed by 4 bases and J by 3 bases, leaving 4 bases between them. CDR1 is SNHLY, CDR2 FYNNEI, per germline. The CDR3 is 12 amino acids. The CDR3: CASSGYYNEQFF. The CDR3 bases are TGTGCCAGCAGTGGTTACTACAATGAGCAGTTCTTC.

This chain joins TRBV28 and TRBJ1-2; TRBD1 might be the D (6 bases). This CDR3 comprises 12 residues. CDR1 MDHEN and CDR2 SYDVKM come from the germline V gene. V gave up 5 bases and J gave up 6 bases, with 10 bases separating them. For the CDR3, the DNA is TGTGCCAGCAGTGTTCCAGGGGATGGCTACACCTTC. Translation: CASSVPGDGYTF.

The gene calls are TRBV7-2 and TRBJ2-2; TRBD1 agrees at 9 bases. Germline V CDR1 and CDR2: SGHTA, FQGNSA. V trimming: 2 bases; J trimming: 4 bases; junction bases outside the gene matches: 2. There are 15 residues in the CDR3. In DNA, the CDR3 is TGTGCCAGCAGCTTAACAGGGGGCGGCACCGGGGAGCTGTTTTTT. Its translation is CASSLTGGGTGELFF.

J is TRBJ1-2 and V is TRBV6-5; a possible D gene is TRBD1 (5 bases). Looked up from germline, CDR1 is MNHEY and CDR2 is SVGAGI. The V gene lost 5 bases and the J gene lost 6 bases, with 13 bases spanning the gap. CDR3 length: 13 residues. This chain's CDR3 is CASSPTGADGYTF. The CDR3, as DNA: TGTGCCAGCAGTCCCACAGGCGCCGATGGCTACACCTTC.